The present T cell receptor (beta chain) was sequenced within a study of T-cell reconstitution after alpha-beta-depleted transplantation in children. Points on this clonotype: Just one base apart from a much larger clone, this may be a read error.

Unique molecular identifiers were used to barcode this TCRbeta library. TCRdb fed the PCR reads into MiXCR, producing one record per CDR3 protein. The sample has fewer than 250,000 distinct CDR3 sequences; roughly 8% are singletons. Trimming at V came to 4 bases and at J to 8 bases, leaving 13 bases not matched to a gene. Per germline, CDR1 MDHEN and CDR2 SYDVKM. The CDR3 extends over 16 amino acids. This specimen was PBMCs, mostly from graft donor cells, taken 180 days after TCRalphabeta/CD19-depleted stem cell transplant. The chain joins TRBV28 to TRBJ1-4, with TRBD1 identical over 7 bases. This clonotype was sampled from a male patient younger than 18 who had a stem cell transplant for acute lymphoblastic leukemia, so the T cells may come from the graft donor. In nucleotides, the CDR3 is TGTGCCAGCAGTTCACACGTCGGACAGGTGAACGAAAAACTGTTTTTT. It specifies CASSSHVGQVNEKLFF.